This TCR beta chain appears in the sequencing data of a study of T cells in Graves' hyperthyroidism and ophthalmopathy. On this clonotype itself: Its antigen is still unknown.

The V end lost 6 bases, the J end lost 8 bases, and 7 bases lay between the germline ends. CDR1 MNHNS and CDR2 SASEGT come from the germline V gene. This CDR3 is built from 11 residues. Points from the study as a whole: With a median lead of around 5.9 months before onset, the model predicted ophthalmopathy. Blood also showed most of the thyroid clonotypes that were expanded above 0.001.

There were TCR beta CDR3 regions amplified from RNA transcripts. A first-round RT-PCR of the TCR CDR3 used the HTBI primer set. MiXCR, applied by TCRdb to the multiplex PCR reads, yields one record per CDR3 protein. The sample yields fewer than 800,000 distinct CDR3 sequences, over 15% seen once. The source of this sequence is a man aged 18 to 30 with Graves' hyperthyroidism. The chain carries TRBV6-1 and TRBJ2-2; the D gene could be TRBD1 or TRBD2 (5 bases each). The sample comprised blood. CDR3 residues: CASRGVGELFF. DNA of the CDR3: TGTGCCAGCAGGGGGGTGGGGGAGCTGTTTTTT.